This paragraph covers one T cell receptor beta chain sequence. Germline-derived CDR1 and CDR2 are MDHEN and SYDVKM. V was shortened by 8 bases and J by 8 bases, with 10 bases between the two germline ends. This CDR3 spans 11 amino acids. This entry belongs to a study of blood T cells in healthy people across ages. A second PCR of about 7 to 12 cycles used a sample-barcoded 5' primer and a J-beta primer mix. TCRdb recomputed calls from the 5' RACE reads with MiXCR, one row per CDR3 protein. The sample consists of nearly 1 million distinct CDR3 sequences, roughly 51% of them appearing once. This clonotype was sampled from a woman aged 55-70 years in good health. The chain joins TRBV28 to TRBJ2-4, with D tentatively TRBD2 (5 bases). Material for sequencing was blood. The CDR3 reads CASGEMDIQYF. The DNA of the CDR3 is TGTGCCAGCGGGGAGATGGACATTCAGTACTTC. The whole variable domain, remainder taken from reference TRBV28 and TRBJ2-4, is DVKVTQSSRYLVKRTGEKVFLECVQDMDHENMFWYRQDPGLGLRLIYFSYDVKMKEKGDIPEGYSVSREKKERFSLILESASTNQTSMYLCASGEMDIQYFGAGTRLSVL.